These T cell receptor beta chains were read from a single sample in a study of patients and donors after allogeneic stem cell transplantation. TCRdb called the RT-PCR reads again in MiXCR, with one record for every CDR3 protein. The sample includes 400,000 to 450,000 distinct CDR3 sequences, 16% seen only once; the top ten take over 6%. Input material: blood, either unsorted or a sorted T cell fraction (not recorded which). These receptors were taken from a human donor who was either an allogeneic HSCT recipient or a stem cell or donor lymphocyte infusion donor (not recorded which). It is not recorded whose cells these are; they may come from a transplant donor. Both conserved end residues are part of each CDR3. A D gene is named only where the DNA matches it firmly. Clone size is stated in some rows and not others, as once, few, many or a class when expanded.

j_gene: TRBJ2-5
abundance: many
v_gene: TRBV5-1
d_gene: .
CDR3aa: CASSLFWVRETQYF

j_gene: TRBJ2-7
abundance: .
v_gene: TRBV6-5
d_gene: TRBD2
CDR3aa: CASSYSSPGLSSYEQYF

j_gene: TRBJ1-3
abundance: .
v_gene: TRBV19
d_gene: TRBD1
CDR3aa: CASRTGGGPSSGNTIYF

j_gene: TRBJ1-5
abundance: .
v_gene: TRBV19
d_gene: TRBD1
CDR3aa: CASRLDRGNQPQHF

j_gene: TRBJ1-3
abundance: once
v_gene: TRBV2
d_gene: .
CDR3aa: CASSATIGIPSTIYF

j_gene: TRBJ2-7
abundance: .
v_gene: TRBV2
d_gene: .
CDR3aa: CASSAAGYEQYF

j_gene: TRBJ1-2
abundance: few
v_gene: TRBV6-1
d_gene: .
CDR3aa: CASSEGRQGQGYTF

j_gene: TRBJ2-1
abundance: .
v_gene: TRBV6-2/TRBV6-3
d_gene: .
CDR3aa: CASTTFDEQFF

j_gene: TRBJ2-3
abundance: many
v_gene: TRBV10-3
d_gene: .
CDR3aa: CAISESVLEDTQYF

j_gene: TRBJ2-1
abundance: .
v_gene: TRBV5-6
d_gene: .
CDR3aa: CASSFPSFSGGLDNEQFF

j_gene: TRBJ1-1
abundance: .
v_gene: TRBV6-1
d_gene: TRBD1
CDR3aa: CASINRGITEAFF

j_gene: TRBJ2-3
abundance: few
v_gene: TRBV3-1
d_gene: .
CDR3aa: CASSQVFSRLVRDTQYF

j_gene: TRBJ2-5
abundance: .
v_gene: TRBV18
d_gene: .
CDR3aa: CASSPPGGRETQYF

j_gene: TRBJ2-2
abundance: .
v_gene: TRBV20-1
d_gene: .
CDR3aa: CSARVRDFTGELFF

j_gene: TRBJ2-7
abundance: .
v_gene: TRBV4-3
d_gene: TRBD2
CDR3aa: CASSQGGLAGGAYEQYF

j_gene: TRBJ2-2
abundance: few
v_gene: TRBV19
d_gene: TRBD1
CDR3aa: CASHWDRHRELFF

j_gene: TRBJ2-2
abundance: .
v_gene: TRBV6-2/TRBV6-3
d_gene: .
CDR3aa: CASSYRADSYTGELFF

j_gene: TRBJ1-1
abundance: many
v_gene: TRBV5-1
d_gene: .
CDR3aa: CASSLDWGTEAFF

j_gene: TRBJ2-6
abundance: .
v_gene: TRBV15
d_gene: .
CDR3aa: CATSRDLGSGANVLTF

j_gene: TRBJ1-3
abundance: few
v_gene: TRBV5-1
d_gene: .
CDR3aa: CASKGWDVGNTIYF

j_gene: TRBJ2-1
abundance: few
v_gene: TRBV18
d_gene: .
CDR3aa: CASSIGTLNEQFF

j_gene: TRBJ2-3
abundance: .
v_gene: TRBV6-2/TRBV6-3
d_gene: TRBD2
CDR3aa: CASSYIGGGAGNTQYF

j_gene: TRBJ2-5
abundance: few
v_gene: TRBV20-1
d_gene: .
CDR3aa: CSAREQIQETQYF

j_gene: TRBJ2-3
abundance: few
v_gene: TRBV20-1
d_gene: .
CDR3aa: CSAREGASTDTQYF

j_gene: TRBJ2-2
abundance: .
v_gene: TRBV30
d_gene: .
CDR3aa: CAWERPWGTGELFF

j_gene: TRBJ2-5
abundance: .
v_gene: TRBV5-1
d_gene: TRBD2
CDR3aa: CASSLAPGSGGHQETQYF

j_gene: TRBJ1-1
abundance: .
v_gene: TRBV5-1
d_gene: .
CDR3aa: CASSLVPQGMNTEAFF